This T cell receptor beta chain was captured in a study of blood T cells in healthy people across ages (dated by TCRdb to 2014 to 2015). A note on the overall study: In model experiments, roughly one uniquely barcoded TCR beta cDNA molecule per two T cells was captured by template switching. To track age-related changes in TCR beta repertoire diversity, the study relied on deep sequencing normalized with unique cDNA molecular identifiers. Two additional independent replicas of 1 million unique cDNA reads from the same blood draw were analyzed for two donors (one aged 18 to 30 and one aged 80 or older). Donors of different ages were randomly distributed across sequencing lanes to avoid experimental bias. Donors were grouped into four age groups: young (average approximately 15 years), middle-aged (39), aged (over 55) and long-lived (just over 80).

Libraries were constructed by 5' RACE. Sequencing instrument: Illumina HiSeq 2500. The second PCR ran for roughly 6 to 11 cycles and used a J-beta primer mix along with a sample-barcoded 5' primer. A unique molecular identifier was introduced onto each TCR beta cDNA molecule by a template-switch 5' adaptor carrying 12 random nucleotides. Each sample yielded at least 2.5 million CDR3-containing paired-end reads. First-strand cDNA synthesis was performed from all RNA using the Mint cDNA synthesis kit, with priming by a TRBC-specific oligonucleotide. Following uracil-DNA glycosylase treatment, a first 18-cycle PCR with universal primers M1SS and BC2_uni_R was performed on all cDNA. The authors processed their data as follows. For normalization, 1 million high-quality reads, each with a distinct molecular identifier, were randomly selected from each sample. Instead of being binned into consensus sequences, reads with shared molecular identifiers were discarded. MiTCR, set to a Q25 quality threshold and the strictest error-elimination algorithm, was used for CDR3 identification, clonotype clustering and error correction. A nonparametric unseen species model with Euler transformation was used to estimate a lower bound on total TCR beta diversity. TCRdb reran the public reads through fastp at Q25 and MiXCR, keeping productive beta chains. Under each unique CDR3 protein, matching rows form one entry showing the most common genes and DNA. TCRdb's processing, not the study's, gives the V and J calls here. This sample comprises 1.5 million to 2 million distinct CDR3 sequences, 28% of them detected only once. The top ten clones comprise around 7.7% of the sample.

General study outcomes and caveats: Observed TCR beta diversity per million T cells fell roughly linearly with age, and a significant reduction was already apparent by age approximately 41. Because the CMV infection status of the donors was unknown, age-related changes in expanded clonotypes may potentially have been confounded. Estimates of total diversity based on one million sequenced T cells were regarded as lower bounds and as underestimates. The long-lived group showed more naive CD4+ T cells, fewer expanded clones and increased TCR diversity than the aged group, suggesting age selection. The percentage of naive T cells measured by flow cytometry correlated strongly with observed TCR beta diversity. Conclusive comparison of naive and antigen-experienced compartments was prevented by the profiling of bulk unsorted PBMCs.

This clonotype has just a few counts. The antigen this receptor binds is unknown. One base away there is no much larger clone; base qualities are not given. The CDR3 numbers 14 residues from cysteine through phenylalanine. The kept DNA is CDR3 alone, 42 bases in frame from the first base. Trimming costs V 4 bases and J 3 bases, and their ends lie 13 bases apart. CDR1 and CDR2, looked up from the germline V gene, are MNHEY and SVGAGI. Donors were 35 to 40 systemically healthy Caucasian individuals from Russia aged about 6 to 100 years. Around 10 milliliters of peripheral blood were drawn from each donor into EDTA-treated Vacutainer tubes. PBMCs were isolated by Ficoll-Paque density-gradient centrifugation, with at least 7 million obtained per sample. Total RNA was extracted from PBMCs with Trizol reagent, with at least 5.5 micrograms obtained per sample. The percentages of naive CD45RAhigh/CD27high T cells were determined by flow cytometry on a PBMC aliquot from every donor.

The chain is encoded by TRBV6-5 joined to TRBJ2-7, and perhaps TRBD2 as D gene, on 5 matching bases. This clonotype originated in a woman younger than 45 in good health. Sequences were obtained from blood. The CDR3 region has the sequence CASSSPGLIYEQYF. The nucleotide sequence reads as follows: TGTGCCAGCAGTTCGCCGGGATTAATCTACGAGCAGTACTTC.